This entry lists 17 T cell receptor beta chains sequenced from one sample in a study of OX40 agonist ivuxolimab in advanced cancers. Profiled with immunoSEQ multiplex PCR; TCRdb holds only in-frame clones, not every one. The sample includes approximately 79,000 clones, 85% to 90% seen only once; the top ten take 2% to 3%. The material was CD4+ or CD8+ T cells sorted from blood, obtained in a trial of the OX40 agonist ivuxolimab. Receptors originate from an adult with an advanced solid tumor such as melanoma, head and neck, liver or kidney cancer.

The chain has TRBV28 and TRBJ2-3; D is possibly TRBD2 (6 bases). CDR1 is MDHEN and CDR2 is SYDVKM in the germline V gene. Trimming pared 3 bases from V and 2 bases from J, leaving 12 bases between. The CDR3 contains 15 residues. In nucleotides, the CDR3 is TGTGCCAGCAGTTTTCCTAGCGAGCTCACAGATACGCAGTATTTT. Amino acid sequence: CASSFPSELTDTQYF.

This chain uses TRBV7-8 with TRBJ1-2; D unclear. Trimming took 5 bases from V and 1 from J, leaving 26 bases between them. This CDR3 is 19 amino acids long. Germline V gene lookup returns CDR1 SGHVS and CDR2 FQNEAQ. The chain's CDR3 is CASSRQLVGRKTDNYGYTF. The CDR3 nucleotides are TGTGCCAGCAGCCGACAATTGGTGGGCAGGAAAACGGATAACTATGGCTACACCTTC.

V is TRBV5-4 and J is TRBJ2-1; 10 bases align to TRBD2. V was clipped by 5 bases and J by 7 bases; unmatched bases: 18. Germline V gene data show CDR1 as SGHNT and CDR2 as YYREEE (reference sequence). The CDR3 runs 18 residues. The CDR3 DNA is TGTGCCAGCAGTCCCGGTTTAGGGTTAAGCGGGGGGGTTAATGAGCAGTTCTTC. Residues: CASSPGLGLSGGVNEQFF. Filled out from reference TRBV5-4 and TRBJ2-1, the complete variable domain reads ETGVTQSPTHLIKTRGQQVTLRCSSQSGHNTVSWYQQALGQGPQFIFQYYREEENGRGNFPPRFSGLQFPNYSSELNVNALELDDSALYLCASSPGLGLSGGVNEQFFGPGTRLTVL.

The J gene is TRBJ2-2, the V gene TRBV7-2; the match to TRBD1 covers 7 bases. The CDR3 spans 15 residues. The germline V gene encodes CDR1 SGHTA and CDR2 FQGNSA. After removal of 3 bases from V and 2 bases from J, the junction contained 3 bases not matched to a gene. CDR3 coding DNA: TGTGCCAGCAGCTTCGGGACAGCTAACACCGGGGAGCTGTTTTTT. It codes for CASSFGTANTGELFF. The full variable domain, with the rest looked up from reference TRBV7-2 and TRBJ2-2, is GAGVSQSPSNKVTEKGKDVELRCDPISGHTALYWYRQSLGQGLEFLIYFQGNSAPDKSGLPSDRFSAERTGGSVSTLTIQRTQQEDSAVYLCASSFGTANTGELFFGEGSRLTVL.

The V and J genes are TRBV6-5 and TRBJ1-1; D unresolved. The CDR3 has 14 amino acids. Germline CDR1 and CDR2: MNHEY and SVGAGI. Trimming removed 5 bases at V and 1 base at J, with 11 bases between. CDR3 nucleotide sequence: TGTGCCAGCAGTCCTAGGGCCTCGAACACTGAAGCTTTCTTT. This encodes CASSPRASNTEAFF.

V is TRBV5-1 and J is TRBJ2-3; 9 bases are shared with TRBD2. Losses at the gene ends were 7 bases for V and 2 bases for J; bases not matched to a gene: 5. The germline V gene encodes CDR1 SGHRS and CDR2 YFSETQ. This CDR3 comprises 14 residues. CDR3 region: CASGIAGVTDTQYF. In DNA form, the CDR3 reads TGCGCCAGCGGAATAGCGGGAGTCACAGATACGCAGTATTTT.

The rearrangement uses TRBV19 and TRBJ2-2, with 10 bases fitting TRBD1. CDR3 length equals 16 residues. The V gene's germline CDR1 is LNHDA and CDR2 SQIVND (reference sequence). V shed 5 bases and J 5 bases; nucleotides not matched to a gene: 8. DNA for the CDR3: TGTGCCAGTAGTCCCGGGGACAGGGGAAGAACCGGGGAGCTGTTTTTT. Protein: CASSPGDRGRTGELFF. Variable domain in full (rest from reference TRBV19 and TRBJ2-2): DGGITQSPKYLFRKEGQNVTLSCEQNLNHDAMYWYRQDPGQGLRLIYYSQIVNDFQKGDIAEGYSVSREKKESFPLTVTSAQKNPTAFYLCASSPGDRGRTGELFFGEGSRLTVL.

This chain uses TRBV10-3 with TRBJ2-1, with D possibly matching TRBD1 (6 bases). The CDR3 contains 15 residues. Germline V gene lookup returns CDR1 ENHRY and CDR2 SYGVKD. With 5 bases removed from V and 0 bases from J, the gap between germline ends came to 11 bases. Here the CDR3 DNA reads TGTGCCATCAGTAGCGGACAGAGCTCCTACAATGAGCAGTTCTTC. It codes for CAISSGQSSYNEQFF.

CDR3 nucleotides: TGTGCCAGCAGCTTAATCATAGGGCTCTCCCTAAACGAGCAGTACTTC. This translates into CASSLIIGLSLNEQYF. The V and J genes are TRBV7-8 and TRBJ2-7; D unresolved. V was cut by 2 bases and J by 5 bases, with 19 bases left in between. The CDR3 length is 16 residues. CDR1 and CDR2 from the germline V gene are SGHVS and FQNEAQ.

This chain connects TRBV6-5 to TRBJ1-4; 9 bases are a match to TRBD1. Germline V lookup: CDR1 MNHEY, CDR2 SVGAGI. J lost 14 bases, V lost 2 bases, and 12 bases had no gene match. This CDR3 spans 15 amino acids. In nucleotides, the CDR3 is TGTGCCAGCAGTTACGGCCGGGACAGGGTTTTCGGCCTGTTTTTT. Translated, it gives CASSYGRDRVFGLFF.

This chain uses TRBV7-2 with TRBJ2-5; TRBD2 is a possible D gene (6 bases). V was cut by 5 bases and J by 4 bases, with 14 bases left in between. Germline CDR1 is SGHTA and CDR2 is FQGNSA. This CDR3 comprises 14 residues. DNA of the CDR3: TGTGCCAGCAGCGCCGGGACTGAGATAGAGACCCAGTACTTC. It codes for CASSAGTEIETQYF.

The CDR3 DNA is TGCAGCGTTACCGGGACAGGGGGATATGAGCAGTTCTTC. This translates into CSVTGTGGYEQFF. The gene calls are TRBV29-1 and TRBJ2-1; 11 bases line up with TRBD1. The J segment lost 8 bases and the V segment lost 5 bases, leaving 5 bases of the junction unmatched. The germline gives CDR1 SQVTM, CDR2 ANQGSEA. There are 13 residues in the CDR3.

The chain is built from TRBV27 and TRBJ1-4; 8 bases are a match to TRBD1. Germline CDR1 and CDR2: MNHEY and SMNVEV (reference sequence). This CDR3 is 13 amino acids long. The trim removed 6 bases at V and 8 bases at J, leaving 5 bases unmatched. CDR3 sequence reads: CASRGQGSEKLFF. The CDR3 DNA reads as TGTGCCAGCAGAGGACAGGGATCGGAAAAACTGTTTTTT.

This sequence joins TRBV6-1 and TRBJ2-7, with TRBD2 as a possible D gene (6 bases). This CDR3 has 15 residues. Trimming removed 6 bases at V and 4 bases at J, with 19 bases between. Per the germline V gene, CDR1 is MNHNS and CDR2 is SASEGT. The CDR3 DNA reads as TGTGCCAGCAGCCCGGAGTCGGGAGAAGCGTACGAGCAGTACGTC. This codes for CASSPESGEAYEQYV.

The rearrangement uses TRBV28 and TRBJ1-2, with 7 bases matching TRBD1. Germline loops: CDR1 MDHEN, CDR2 SYDVKM. CDR3 length equals 14 residues. J gave up 8 bases and V 8 bases, and 14 bases lay outside the gene matches. CDR3 in DNA: TGTGCCAGCTACAAAACGGACAGGCAGGTGGGCTACACCTTC. This sequence encodes CASYKTDRQVGYTF.

This rearrangement joins TRBV9 to TRBJ2-3; D remains unclear. V dropped 0 bases and J dropped 2 bases, with 10 bases sitting between them. The CDR3 is 15 residues long. The V gene's germline CDR1 is SGDLS and CDR2 YYNGEE. The CDR3 loop is CASSVGVRDTDTQYF. CDR3 nucleotides: TGTGCCAGCAGCGTAGGAGTCCGAGACACAGATACGCAGTATTTT.

The CDR3 here is CASSLTGGTGELFF. The CDR3 coding sequence is TGTGCCAGCAGTTTGACAGGGGGAACCGGGGAGCTGTTTTTT. The chain combines TRBV28 with TRBJ2-2; 9 positions agree with TRBD1. Germline assignment: CDR1 MDHEN and CDR2 SYDVKM. The CDR3 has 14 amino acids. V lost 3 bases and J lost 5; bases outside the gene matches: 1.